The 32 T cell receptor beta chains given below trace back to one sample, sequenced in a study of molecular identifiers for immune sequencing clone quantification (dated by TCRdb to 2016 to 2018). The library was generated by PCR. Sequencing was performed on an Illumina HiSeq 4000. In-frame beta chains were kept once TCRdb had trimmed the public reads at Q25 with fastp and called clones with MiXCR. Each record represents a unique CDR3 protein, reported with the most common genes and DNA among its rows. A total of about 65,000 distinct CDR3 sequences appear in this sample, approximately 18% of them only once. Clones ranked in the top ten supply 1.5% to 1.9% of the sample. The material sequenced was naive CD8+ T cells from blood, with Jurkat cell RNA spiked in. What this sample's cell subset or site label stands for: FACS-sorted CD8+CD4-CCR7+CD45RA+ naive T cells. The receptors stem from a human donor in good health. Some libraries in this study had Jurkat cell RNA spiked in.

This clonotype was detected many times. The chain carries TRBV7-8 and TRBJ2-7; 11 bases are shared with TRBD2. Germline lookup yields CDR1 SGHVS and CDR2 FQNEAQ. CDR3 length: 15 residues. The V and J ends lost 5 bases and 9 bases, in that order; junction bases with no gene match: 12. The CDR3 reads CASSPGGLAGSVQYF. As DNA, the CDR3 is TGTGCCAGCAGCCCAGGAGGACTAGCGGGTTCAGTGCAGTACTTC.

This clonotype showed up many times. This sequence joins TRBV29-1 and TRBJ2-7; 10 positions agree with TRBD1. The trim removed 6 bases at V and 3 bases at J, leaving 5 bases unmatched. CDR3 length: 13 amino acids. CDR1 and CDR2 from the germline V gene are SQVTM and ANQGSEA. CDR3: CSVPGQGYYEQYF. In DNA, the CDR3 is TGCAGCGTCCCGGGACAGGGGTACTACGAGCAGTACTTC.

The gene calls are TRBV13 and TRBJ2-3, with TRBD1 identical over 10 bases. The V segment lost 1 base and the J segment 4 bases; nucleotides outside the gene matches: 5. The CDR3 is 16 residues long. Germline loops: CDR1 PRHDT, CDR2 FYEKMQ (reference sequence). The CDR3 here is CASSLARTGGADTQYF. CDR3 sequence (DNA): TGTGCCAGCAGCTTAGCGCGGACAGGGGGTGCAGATACGCAGTATTTT.

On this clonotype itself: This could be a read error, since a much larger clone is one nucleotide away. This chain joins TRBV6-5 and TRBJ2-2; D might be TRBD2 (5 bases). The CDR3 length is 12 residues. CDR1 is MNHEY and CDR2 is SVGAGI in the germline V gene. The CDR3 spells CASSSLTGELVF. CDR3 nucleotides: TGTGCCAGCAGTTCGCTAACCGGGGAGCTGGTTTTT.

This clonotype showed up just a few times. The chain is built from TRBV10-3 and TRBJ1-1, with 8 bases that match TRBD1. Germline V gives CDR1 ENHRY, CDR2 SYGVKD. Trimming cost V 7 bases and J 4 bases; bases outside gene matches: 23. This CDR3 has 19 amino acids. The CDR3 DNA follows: TGTGCCATCAATGACCTTAGCTCAGGGGGCGCCATGCCGTCCACTGAAGCTTTCTTT. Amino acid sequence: CAINDLSSGGAMPSTEAFF.

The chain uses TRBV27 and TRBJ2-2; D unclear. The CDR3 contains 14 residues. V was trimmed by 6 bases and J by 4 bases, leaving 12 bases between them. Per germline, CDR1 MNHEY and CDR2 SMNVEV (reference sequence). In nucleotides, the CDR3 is TGTGCCAGCAGCCTACTATACCCCACCGGGGAGCTGTTTTTT. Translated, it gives CASSLLYPTGELFF.

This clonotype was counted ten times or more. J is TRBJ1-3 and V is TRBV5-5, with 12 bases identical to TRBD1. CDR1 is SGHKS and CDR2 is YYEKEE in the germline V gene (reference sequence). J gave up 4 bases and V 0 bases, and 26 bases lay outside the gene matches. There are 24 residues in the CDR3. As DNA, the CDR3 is TGTGCCAGCAGCTTGGCCCCCGTGGACCATGAGGGACAGGGGGCGTCAACGCTCGGAAACACCATATATTTT. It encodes CASSLAPVDHEGQGASTLGNTIYF.

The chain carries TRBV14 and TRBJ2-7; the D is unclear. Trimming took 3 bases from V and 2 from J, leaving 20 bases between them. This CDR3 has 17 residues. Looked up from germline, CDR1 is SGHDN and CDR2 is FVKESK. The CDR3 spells CASSQLNPIHSPYEQYF. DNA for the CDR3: TGTGCCAGCAGCCAGTTAAACCCAATCCATAGCCCCTACGAGCAGTACTTC.

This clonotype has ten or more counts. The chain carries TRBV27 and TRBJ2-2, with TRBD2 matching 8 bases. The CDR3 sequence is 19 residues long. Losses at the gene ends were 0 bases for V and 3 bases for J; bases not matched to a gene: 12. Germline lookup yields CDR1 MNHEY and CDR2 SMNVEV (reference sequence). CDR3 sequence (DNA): TGTGCCAGCAGTTTATCTAGCGGGGAGGGGGTTAGGGACACCGGGGAGCTGTTTTTT. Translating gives CASSLSSGEGVRDTGELFF.

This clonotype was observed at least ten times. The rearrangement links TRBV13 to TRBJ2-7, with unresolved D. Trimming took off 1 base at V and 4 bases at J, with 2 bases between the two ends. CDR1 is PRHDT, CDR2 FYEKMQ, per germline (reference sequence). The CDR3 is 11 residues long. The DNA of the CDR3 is TGTGCCAGCAGCTTAGCGTACGAGCAGTACTTC. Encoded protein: CASSLAYEQYF.

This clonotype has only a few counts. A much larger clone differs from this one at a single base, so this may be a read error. CDR3 protein: CASSHVLAGYGELFF. Written as DNA, the CDR3 is TGTGCCAGCAGTCACGTACTAGCGGGATACGGGGAGCTGTTTTTT. The chain has TRBV6-6 and TRBJ2-2; 10 nucleotides line up with TRBD2. Germline trimming cut 5 bases from V and 7 bases from J; bases unmatched to any gene: 7. The CDR3 runs to 15 residues. CDR1 and CDR2 (germline): MNHNY, SVGAGI (reference sequence).

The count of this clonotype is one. CDR3 sequence (DNA): TGTGCCAGCAGCCCCCGCGAGAAAGGCGAGCAGTACTTC. Residues: CASSPREKGEQYF. V gene TRBV7-3 combines with J gene TRBJ2-7; D uncertain. Germline CDR1 SGHTA, CDR2 FQGTGA. This CDR3 is built from 13 residues. Trimming shortened V by 5 bases and J by 6 bases, and 14 bases separated the two germline ends.

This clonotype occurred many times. DNA of the CDR3: TGCGCCACCGCAGAGGGGCGGTACACTGAAGCTTTCTTT. It translates to CATAEGRYTEAFF. V is TRBV23-1 and J is TRBJ1-1, with D possibly being TRBD1 (5 bases). TRBV23-1 counts as an open reading frame of uncertain function. CDR3 length: 13 residues. V lost 10 bases to trimming and J lost 3 bases, with 15 bases between them.

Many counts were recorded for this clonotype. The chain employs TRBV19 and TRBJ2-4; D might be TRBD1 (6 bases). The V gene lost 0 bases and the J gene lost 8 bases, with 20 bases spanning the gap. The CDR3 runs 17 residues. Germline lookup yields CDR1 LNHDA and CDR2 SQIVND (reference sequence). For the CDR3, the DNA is TGTGCCAGTAGTATAGATCTTCCGGACAGCGAAAGTGACATTCAGTACTTC. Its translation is CASSIDLPDSESDIQYF. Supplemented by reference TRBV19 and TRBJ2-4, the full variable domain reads DGGITQSPKYLFRKEGQNVTLSCEQNLNHDAMYWYRQDPGQGLRLIYYSQIVNDFQKGDIAEGYSVSREKKESFPLTVTSAQKNPTAFYLCASSIDLPDSESDIQYFGAGTRLSVL.

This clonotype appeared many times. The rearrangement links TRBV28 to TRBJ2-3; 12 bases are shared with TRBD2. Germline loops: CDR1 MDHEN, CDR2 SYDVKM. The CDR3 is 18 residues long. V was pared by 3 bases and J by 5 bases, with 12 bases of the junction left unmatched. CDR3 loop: CASSFPPTSGSTGDTQYF. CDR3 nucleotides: TGTGCCAGCAGTTTTCCCCCGACTAGCGGGAGTACAGGAGATACGCAGTATTTT.

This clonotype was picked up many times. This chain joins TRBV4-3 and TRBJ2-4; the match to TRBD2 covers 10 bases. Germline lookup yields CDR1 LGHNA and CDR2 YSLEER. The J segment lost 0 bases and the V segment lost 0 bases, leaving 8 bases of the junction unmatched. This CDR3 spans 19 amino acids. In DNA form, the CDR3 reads TGCGCCAGCAGCCAAGATATAGCGGGAGGCCTGGCAGCCAAAAACATTCAGTACTTC. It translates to CASSQDIAGGLAAKNIQYF.

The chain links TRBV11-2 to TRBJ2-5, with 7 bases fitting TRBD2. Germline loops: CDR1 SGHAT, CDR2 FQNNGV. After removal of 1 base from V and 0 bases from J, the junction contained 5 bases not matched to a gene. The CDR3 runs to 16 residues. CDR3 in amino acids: CASSLGLAVYQETQYF. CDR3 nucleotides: TGTGCCAGCAGCTTAGGGCTAGCGGTATACCAAGAGACCCAGTACTTC.

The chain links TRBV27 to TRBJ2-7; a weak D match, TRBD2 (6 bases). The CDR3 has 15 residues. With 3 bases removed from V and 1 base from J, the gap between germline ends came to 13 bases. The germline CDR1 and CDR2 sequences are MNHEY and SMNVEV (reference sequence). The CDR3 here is CASSFTAEGSYEQYF. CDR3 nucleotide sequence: TGTGCCAGCAGTTTCACAGCGGAGGGTTCCTACGAGCAGTACTTC.

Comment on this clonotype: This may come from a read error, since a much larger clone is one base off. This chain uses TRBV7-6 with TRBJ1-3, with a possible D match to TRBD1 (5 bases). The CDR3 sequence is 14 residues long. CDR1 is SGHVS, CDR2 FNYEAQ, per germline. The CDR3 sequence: CASSLQGSGNTVYF. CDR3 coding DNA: TGTGCCAGCAGCTTGCAGGGCTCTGGAAACACCGTATATTTT.

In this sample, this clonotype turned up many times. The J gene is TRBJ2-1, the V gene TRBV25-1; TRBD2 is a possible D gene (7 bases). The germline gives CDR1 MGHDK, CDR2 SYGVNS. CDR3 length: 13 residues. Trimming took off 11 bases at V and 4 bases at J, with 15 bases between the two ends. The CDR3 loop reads CAAGRGPYNEQFF. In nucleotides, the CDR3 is TGTGCCGCAGGGCGGGGGCCTTACAATGAGCAGTTCTTC.

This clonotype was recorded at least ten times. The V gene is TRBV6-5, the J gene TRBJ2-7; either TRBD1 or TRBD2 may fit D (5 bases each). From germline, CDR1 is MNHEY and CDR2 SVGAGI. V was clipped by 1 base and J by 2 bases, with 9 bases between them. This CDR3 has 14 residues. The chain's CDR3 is CASSYWGMAYEQYF. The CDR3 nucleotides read TGTGCCAGCAGTTACTGGGGGATGGCCTACGAGCAGTACTTC.

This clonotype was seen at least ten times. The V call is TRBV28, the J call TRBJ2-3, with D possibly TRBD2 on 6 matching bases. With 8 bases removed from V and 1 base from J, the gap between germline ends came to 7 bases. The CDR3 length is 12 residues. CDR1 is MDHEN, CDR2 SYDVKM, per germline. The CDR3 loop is CASCGGTDTQYF. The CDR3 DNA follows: TGTGCCAGCTGCGGGGGCACAGATACGCAGTATTTT.

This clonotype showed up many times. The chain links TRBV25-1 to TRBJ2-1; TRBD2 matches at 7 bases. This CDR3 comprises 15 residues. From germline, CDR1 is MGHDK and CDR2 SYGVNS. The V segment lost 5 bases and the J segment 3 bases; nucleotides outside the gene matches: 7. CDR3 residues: CASSSSAGFYNEQFF. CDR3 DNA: TGTGCCAGCAGTTCCTCAGCGGGATTCTACAATGAGCAGTTCTTC.

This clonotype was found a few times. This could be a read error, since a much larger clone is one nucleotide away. CDR3 in DNA: TGTGCCACCAGAGACCTTGACAACACCGGGGAGCTGTTTTTT. Amino acid sequence: CATRDLDNTGELFF. V usage is TRBV27 and J usage is TRBJ2-2; D is unclear. V was pared by 10 bases and J by 2 bases, with 14 bases between. The CDR3 is 14 amino acids. Per germline, CDR1 MNHEY and CDR2 SMNVEV (reference sequence).

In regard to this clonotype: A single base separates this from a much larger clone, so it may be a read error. The CDR3 reads CASSQVPGTYEQYF. The CDR3 DNA reads as TGCGCCAGCAGCCAAGTTCCGGGCACCTACGAGCAGTACTTC. V usage is TRBV4-1 and J usage is TRBJ2-7; unclear D gene. In germline, CDR1 is MGHRA, CDR2 YSYEKL. V shed 1 base and J shed 2 bases, with 9 bases lying between them. This CDR3 has 14 residues.

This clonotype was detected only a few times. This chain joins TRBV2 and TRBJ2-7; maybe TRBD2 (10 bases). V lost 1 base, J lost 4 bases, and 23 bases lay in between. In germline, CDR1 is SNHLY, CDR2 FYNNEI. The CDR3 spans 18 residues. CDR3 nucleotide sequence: TGTGCCAGCAGTGAAGGGACAGGGGTCGGACTAGCGGTTTACGAGCAGTACTTC. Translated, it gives CASSEGTGVGLAVYEQYF.

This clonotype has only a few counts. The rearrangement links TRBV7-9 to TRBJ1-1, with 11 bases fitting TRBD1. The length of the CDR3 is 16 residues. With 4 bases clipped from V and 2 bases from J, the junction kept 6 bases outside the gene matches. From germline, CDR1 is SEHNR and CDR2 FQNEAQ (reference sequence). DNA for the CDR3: TGTGCCAGCAGCTCAACCGGGACAGGGGGTAACACTGAAGCTTTCTTT. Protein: CASSSTGTGGNTEAFF.

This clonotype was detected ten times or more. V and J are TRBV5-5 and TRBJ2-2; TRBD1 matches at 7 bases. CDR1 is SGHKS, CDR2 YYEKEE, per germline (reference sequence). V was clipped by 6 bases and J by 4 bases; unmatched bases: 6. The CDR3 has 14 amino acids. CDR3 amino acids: CASTRGTVTGELFF. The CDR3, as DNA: TGTGCCAGCACCAGAGGGACAGTCACCGGGGAGCTGTTTTTT.

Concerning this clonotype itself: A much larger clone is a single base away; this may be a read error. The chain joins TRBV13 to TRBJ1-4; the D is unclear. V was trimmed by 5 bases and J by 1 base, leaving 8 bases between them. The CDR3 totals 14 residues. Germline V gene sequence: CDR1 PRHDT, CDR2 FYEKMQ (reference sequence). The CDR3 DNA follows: TGTGCCAGCAGCATTGAGGGAACTAATGAAAAACTGTTTTTT. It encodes CASSIEGTNEKLFF.

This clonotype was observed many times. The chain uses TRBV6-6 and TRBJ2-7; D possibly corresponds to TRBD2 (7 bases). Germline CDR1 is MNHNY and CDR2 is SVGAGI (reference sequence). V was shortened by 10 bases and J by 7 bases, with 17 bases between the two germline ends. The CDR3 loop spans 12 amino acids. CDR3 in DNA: TGTGCCACTCAAGGCGAGGGGGGGGAGCAGTACTTC. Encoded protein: CATQGEGGEQYF.

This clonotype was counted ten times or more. CDR3 sequence reads: CASSLDPNSPLHF. The DNA of the CDR3 is TGTGCCAGCAGCTTAGACCCCAATTCACCCCTCCACTTT. V gene TRBV7-6 combines with J gene TRBJ1-6, with D unresolved. This CDR3 spans 13 amino acids. Germline V gene data show CDR1 as SGHVS and CDR2 as FNYEAQ. V shed 1 base and J shed 7 bases, with 5 bases lying between them. The variable domain in full, with the rest retrieved from reference TRBV7-6 and TRBJ1-6, is GAGVSQSPRYKVTKRGQDVALRCDPISGHVSLYWYRQALGQGPEFLTYFNYEAQQDKSGLPNDRFSAERPEGSISTLTIQRTEQRDSAMYRCASSLDPNSPLHFGNGTRLTVT.

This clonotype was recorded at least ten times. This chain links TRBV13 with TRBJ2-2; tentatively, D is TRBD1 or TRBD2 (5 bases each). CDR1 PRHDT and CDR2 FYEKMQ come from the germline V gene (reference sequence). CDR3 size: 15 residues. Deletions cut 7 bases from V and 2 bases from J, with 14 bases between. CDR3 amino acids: CASTPGRGNTGELFF. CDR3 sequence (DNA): TGTGCCAGCACCCCGGGACGGGGAAACACCGGGGAGCTGTTTTTT.